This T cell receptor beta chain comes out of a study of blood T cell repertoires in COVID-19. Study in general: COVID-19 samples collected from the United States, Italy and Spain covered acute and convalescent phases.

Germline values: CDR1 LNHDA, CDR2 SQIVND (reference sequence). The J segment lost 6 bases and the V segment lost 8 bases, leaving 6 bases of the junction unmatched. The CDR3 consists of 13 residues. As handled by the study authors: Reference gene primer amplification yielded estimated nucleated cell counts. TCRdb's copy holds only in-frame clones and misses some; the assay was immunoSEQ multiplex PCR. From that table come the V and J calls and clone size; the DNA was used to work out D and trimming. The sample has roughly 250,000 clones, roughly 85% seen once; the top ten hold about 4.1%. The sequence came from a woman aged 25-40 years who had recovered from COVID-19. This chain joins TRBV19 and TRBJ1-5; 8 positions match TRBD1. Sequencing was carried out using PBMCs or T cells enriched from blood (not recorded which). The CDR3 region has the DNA TGTGCCAGTGCAGGGGGCGCGGGTCAGCCCCAGCATTTT. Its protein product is CASAGGAGQPQHF.